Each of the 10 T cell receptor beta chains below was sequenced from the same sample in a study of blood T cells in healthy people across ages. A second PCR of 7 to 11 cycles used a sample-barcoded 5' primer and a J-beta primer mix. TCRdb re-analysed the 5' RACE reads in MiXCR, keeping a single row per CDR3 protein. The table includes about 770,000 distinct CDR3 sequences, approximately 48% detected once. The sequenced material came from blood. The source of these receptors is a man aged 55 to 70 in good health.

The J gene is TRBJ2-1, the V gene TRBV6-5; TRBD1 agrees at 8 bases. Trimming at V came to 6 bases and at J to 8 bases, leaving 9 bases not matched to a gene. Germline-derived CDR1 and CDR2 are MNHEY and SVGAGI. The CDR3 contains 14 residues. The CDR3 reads CASSDPTGVHEQFF. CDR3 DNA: TGTGCCAGCAGCGACCCGACAGGGGTTCATGAGCAGTTCTTC.

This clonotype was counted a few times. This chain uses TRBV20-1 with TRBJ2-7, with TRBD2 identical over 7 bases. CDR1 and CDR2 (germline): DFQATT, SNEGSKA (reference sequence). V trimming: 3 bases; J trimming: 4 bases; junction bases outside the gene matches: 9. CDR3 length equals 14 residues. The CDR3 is CSARELAPVYEQYF. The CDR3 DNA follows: TGCAGTGCTAGGGAACTAGCGCCAGTTTACGAGCAGTACTTC.

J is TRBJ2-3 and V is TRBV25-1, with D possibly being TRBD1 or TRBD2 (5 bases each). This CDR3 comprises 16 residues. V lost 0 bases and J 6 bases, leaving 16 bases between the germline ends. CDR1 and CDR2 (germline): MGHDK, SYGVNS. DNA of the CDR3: TGTGCCAGCAGTGAATATATGCAGGGAGTAGGGGATACGCAGTATTTT. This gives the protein CASSEYMQGVGDTQYF.

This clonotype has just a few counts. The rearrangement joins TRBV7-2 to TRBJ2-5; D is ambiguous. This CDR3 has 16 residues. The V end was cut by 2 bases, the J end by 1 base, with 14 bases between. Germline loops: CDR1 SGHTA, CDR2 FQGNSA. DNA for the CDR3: TGTGCCAGCAGCTTAAGGTCGAGGACCATCCAAGAGACCCAGTACTTC. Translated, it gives CASSLRSRTIQETQYF.

CDR3 residues: CATSGGWNTDTQYF. CDR3 sequence (DNA): TGTGCCACCTCCGGGGGGTGGAACACAGATACGCAGTATTTT. This sequence joins TRBV6-2 or TRBV6-3 and TRBJ2-3; 7 bases fit TRBD2. Germline CDR1 and CDR2: MNHEY and SVGEGT. The CDR3 runs 14 residues. V was clipped by 10 bases and J by 2 bases; unmatched bases: 9.

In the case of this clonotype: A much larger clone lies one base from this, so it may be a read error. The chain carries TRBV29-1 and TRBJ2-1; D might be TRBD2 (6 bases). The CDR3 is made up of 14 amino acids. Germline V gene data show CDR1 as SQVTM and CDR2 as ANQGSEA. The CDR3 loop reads CSVVGGSSCNEQFF. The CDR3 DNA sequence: TGCAGCGTTGTCGGGGGAAGCTCCTGCAATGAGCAGTTCTTC.

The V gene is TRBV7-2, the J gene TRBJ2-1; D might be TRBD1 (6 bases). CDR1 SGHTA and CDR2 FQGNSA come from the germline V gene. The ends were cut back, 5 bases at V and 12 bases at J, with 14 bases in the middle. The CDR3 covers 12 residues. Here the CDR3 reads CASSQTGIGQFF. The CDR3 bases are TGTGCCAGCAGCCAGACAGGAATTGGGCAGTTCTTC.

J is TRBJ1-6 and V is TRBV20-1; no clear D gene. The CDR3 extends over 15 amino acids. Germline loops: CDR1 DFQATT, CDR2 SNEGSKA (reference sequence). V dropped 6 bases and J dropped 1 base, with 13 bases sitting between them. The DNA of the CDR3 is TGCAGTGCCGCCTTCTCAAGTTCCTATAATTCACCCCTCCACTTT. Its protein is CSAAFSSSYNSPLHF.

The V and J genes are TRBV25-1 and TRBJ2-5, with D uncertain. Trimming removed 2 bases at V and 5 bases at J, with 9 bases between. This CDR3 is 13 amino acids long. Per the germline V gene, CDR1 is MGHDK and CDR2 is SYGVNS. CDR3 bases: TGTGCCAGCAGTGAAACCGTTTTTGAGACCCAGTACTTC. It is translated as CASSETVFETQYF. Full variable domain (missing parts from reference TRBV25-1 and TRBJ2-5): EADIYQTPRYLVIGTGKKITLECSQTMGHDKMYWYQQDPGMELHLIHYSYGVNSTEKGDLSSESTVSRIRTEHFPLTLESARPSHTSQYLCASSETVFETQYFGPGTRLLVL.

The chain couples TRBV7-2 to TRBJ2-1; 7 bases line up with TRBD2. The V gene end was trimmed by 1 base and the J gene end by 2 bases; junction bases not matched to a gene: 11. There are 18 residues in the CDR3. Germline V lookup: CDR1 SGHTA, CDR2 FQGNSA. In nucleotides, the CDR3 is TGTGCCAGCAGCTTAGTTAGTGGGGAGCGGGGAACCTACAATGAGCAGTTCTTC. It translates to CASSLVSGERGTYNEQFF. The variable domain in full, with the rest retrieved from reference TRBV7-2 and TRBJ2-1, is GAGVSQSPSNKVTEKGKDVELRCDPISGHTALYWYRQSLGQGLEFLIYFQGNSAPDKSGLPSDRFSAERTGGSVSTLTIQRTQQEDSAVYLCASSLVSGERGTYNEQFFGPGTRLTVL.